The clone carrying this T cell receptor beta chain was recorded a few times. Its antigen is undetermined. This sample holds PBMCs from roughly 10 ml fresh peripheral blood. V was shortened by 0 bases and J by 3 bases, with 10 bases between the two germline ends. This CDR3 has 15 amino acids. The germline V gene has CDR1 SGHTA and CDR2 FQGNSA. What was amplified from RNA transcripts were TCR beta CDR3 regions. First-round RT-PCR with HTBI primers amplified the TCR CDR3 region. TCRdb independently ran MiXCR on the multiplex PCR reads; one entry per CDR3 protein. The sample yields 500,000 or so distinct CDR3 sequences, roughly 16% seen once. This entry belongs to a study of T cells in Graves' hyperthyroidism and ophthalmopathy. General study points: The model anticipated ophthalmopathy a median about six months pre-onset. The majority of expanded thyroid clonotypes above 0.001 also appeared in blood. In the analysis, a 13 V-J model separated ophthalmopathy from stable hyperthyroidism.

The gene calls are TRBV7-2 and TRBJ2-3; the D gene is possibly TRBD1 (5 bases). This clonotype originated in a woman aged 30 to 39 with Graves' ophthalmopathy. The sequenced sample consisted of blood. As DNA, the CDR3 is TGTGCCAGCAGCTTAGCGGGGCACCTTACAGATACGCAGTATTTT. It encodes CASSLAGHLTDTQYF.